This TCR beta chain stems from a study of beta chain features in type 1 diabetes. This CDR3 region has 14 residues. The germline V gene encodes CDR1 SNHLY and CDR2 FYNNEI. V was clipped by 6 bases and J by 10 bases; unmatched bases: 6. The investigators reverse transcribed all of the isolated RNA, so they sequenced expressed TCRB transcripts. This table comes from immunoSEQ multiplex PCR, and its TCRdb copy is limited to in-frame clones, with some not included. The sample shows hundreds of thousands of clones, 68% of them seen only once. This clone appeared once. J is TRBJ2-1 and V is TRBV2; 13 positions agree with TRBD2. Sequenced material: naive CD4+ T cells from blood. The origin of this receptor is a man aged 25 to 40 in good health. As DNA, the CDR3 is TGTGCCAGCAGCAGCGAGGGACTAGCGGGGGAGCAGTTCTTC. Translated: CASSSEGLAGEQFF.